What follows is one T cell receptor beta chain and its context. The antigen is undetermined. The sample has other DNA sequences that encode this CDR3 too. The germline CDR1 and CDR2 sequences are SEHNR and FQNEAQ (reference sequence). The CDR3 has 14 amino acids. V lost 1 base, J lost 1 base, and 8 bases lay in between. The data were obtained in a study of shared clonotypes between healthy human individuals. Libraries were prepared by immunoSEQ multiplex PCR; TCRdb keeps only in-frame clonotypes and omits some of them. This sample has approximately 2,200,000 clones, with more than 85% found just once. Findings of the study overall: For naive CD4 cells, 4.5% to 6.5% of clonotypes were shared across a handful of donors. The study generally estimated greater richness for naive than memory subsets.

Naive CD8 cells were CD45RO-negative, positively selected for CCR7, excluding terminally differentiated effector memory CD45RA+ cells. HIV-negative, healthy adults without recent acute infections or vaccinations were the donors. The J gene is TRBJ2-7, the V gene TRBV7-9; D gene uncertain. The sequenced sample was naive CD8+ T cells from PBMCs. The TCR comes from a man aged 18-30 years in good health. Some clones in this sample may be carry-over from other donors' samples. CDR3 DNA: TGTGCCAGCAGCTTAGTGGGCTCATCCTACGAGCAGTACTTC. Translated: CASSLVGSSYEQYF.